This T cell receptor (beta chain) was identified in a study of blood T cell repertoires in COVID-19. Turning to the study itself: Spain, Italy and the United States supplied samples that represented acute and convalescent COVID-19.

Methods used by the authors: Reference gene primers were amplified, and this amplification served to estimate nucleated cell counts. The method was immunoSEQ multiplex PCR; TCRdb's version includes in-frame clones alone and lacks a portion of them. Clone size and the V and J calls come from that table; the DNA yielded D and trimming. The table shows some 300,000 clones, with over 85% occurring only once. The CDR3 has 15 residues. V shed 4 bases and J 2 bases; nucleotides not matched to a gene: 4. The germline V gene has CDR1 SEHNR and CDR2 FQNEAQ (reference sequence). Sequences were obtained from PBMCs or T cells enriched from blood (not recorded which). The origin of this receptor is a woman aged 30 to 39 who had recovered from COVID-19. The V call is TRBV7-9, the J call TRBJ2-2; 7 positions agree with TRBD1. The CDR3 here is CASSSGDRNTGELFF. In DNA form, the CDR3 reads TGTGCCAGCAGCTCCGGGGACAGAAACACCGGGGAGCTGTTTTTT.